The 31 T cell receptor beta chains below were found in one sample sequenced in a study of cytomegalovirus exposure and HLA in healthy donors. Researchers ran the PCR with 60 Vbeta and 13 Jbeta primers. Libraries were prepared by immunoSEQ multiplex PCR; TCRdb keeps only in-frame clonotypes and omits some of them. This table holds approximately 87,000 clones, 81% found once. The source material was PBMCs. Receptors originate from a woman in her seventies in good health and CMV-seropositive.

The chain uses TRBV5-4 and TRBJ2-1, with D perhaps TRBD1 (5 bases). Germline CDR1 reads SGHNT; CDR2 reads YYREEE (reference sequence). The CDR3 totals 13 residues. V was clipped by 4 bases and J by 4 bases, with 9 bases between them. The CDR3 spells CASSLTGYNEQFF. In nucleotides, the CDR3 is TGTGCCAGCAGCCTTACAGGTTACAATGAGCAGTTCTTC.

This chain uses TRBV19 with TRBJ2-1; 9 nucleotides align to TRBD2. V lost 2 bases and J lost 5; bases outside the gene matches: 1. The CDR3 consists of 14 residues. Per the germline V gene, CDR1 is LNHDA and CDR2 is SQIVND (reference sequence). As DNA, the CDR3 is TGTGCCAGTAGTATACAGCGGGAGGACAATGAGCAGTTCTTC. It yields the protein CASSIQREDNEQFF.

This sequence joins TRBV9 and TRBJ2-2; TRBD1 matches at 10 bases. The germline V gene has CDR1 SGDLS and CDR2 YYNGEE. V gave up 0 bases and J gave up 5 bases; unmatched junction bases: 7. CDR3 length: 17 residues. The DNA of the CDR3 is TGTGCCAGCAGCGTAGGAGGACAGGGGGGAGTGACCGGGGAGCTGTTTTTT. It is translated as CASSVGGQGGVTGELFF.

DNA for the CDR3: TGTGCCAGTAGTGAATCAGACAGGGTACGCGGCTACACCTTC. This encodes CASSESDRVRGYTF. The rearrangement joins TRBV19 to TRBJ1-2; 7 nucleotides agree with TRBD1. The CDR3 contains 14 residues. The germline CDR1 and CDR2 sequences are LNHDA and SQIVND (reference sequence). V lost 5 bases and J lost 8; bases outside the gene matches: 11.

This rearrangement joins TRBV18 to TRBJ2-1, with 10 bases identical to TRBD2. The CDR3 consists of 17 residues. The germline V gene has CDR1 KGHSH and CDR2 LQKENI. Trimming removed 0 bases from V and 9 bases from J; junction bases left unmatched: 11. The CDR3 nucleotides read TGTGCCAGCTCACCACCGTCGCAGCTAGCGGGAGTCAGTGAGCAGTTCTTC. Its protein is CASSPPSQLAGVSEQFF.

This chain links TRBV19 with TRBJ1-5, with D possibly being TRBD1 (6 bases). The CDR3 has 16 amino acids. In germline, CDR1 is LNHDA, CDR2 SQIVND (reference sequence). Trimming removed 3 bases from V and 0 bases from J, with 12 bases in between. CDR3: CASSILTGNSNQPQHF. In DNA form, the CDR3 reads TGTGCCAGTAGTATTCTAACAGGGAATAGCAATCAGCCCCAGCATTTT.

V and J are TRBV7-2 and TRBJ2-3; weak D call: TRBD2 (6 bases). The V gene lost 1 base and the J gene lost 2 bases, with 10 bases spanning the gap. CDR1 and CDR2 from the germline V gene are SGHTA and FQGNSA. The CDR3 consists of 15 residues. The CDR3 is CASSLEGGNTDTQYF. The CDR3 bases are TGTGCCAGCAGCTTAGAAGGCGGGAACACAGATACGCAGTATTTT.

The rearrangement links TRBV14 to TRBJ2-3, with D maybe TRBD2 (6 bases). Trimming stripped 4 bases from V and 2 bases from J, with 19 bases between. CDR3 length equals 17 residues. In germline, CDR1 is SGHDN, CDR2 FVKESK. CDR3 sequence (DNA): TGTGCCAGCAGCCGACTATGGGGAGGACTGTCCACAGATACGCAGTATTTT. Protein: CASSRLWGGLSTDTQYF.

Written as DNA, the CDR3 is TGTGCCAGCAGTTTATCGTGGGGAGCTAATGAAAAACTGTTTTTT. Translation gives CASSLSWGANEKLFF. The genes are TRBV27 and TRBJ1-4; D is uncertain. CDR3 size: 15 residues. V was clipped by 0 bases and J by 3 bases, with 8 bases between them. Looked up from germline, CDR1 is MNHEY and CDR2 is SMNVEV (reference sequence).

Points on this clone: Given the absence of the conserved phenylalanine or tryptophan at the CDR3 end, a read error is likely. This chain joins TRBV5-6 and TRBJ1-2; 9 nucleotides match TRBD1. J gave up 8 bases and V 4 bases, and 6 bases lay outside the gene matches. Germline CDR1 reads SGHDT; CDR2 reads YYEEEE. The CDR3 runs 13 residues. CDR3 sequence (DNA): TGTGCCAGCAGCCTTCGACAGGGGGGGGGCTACACCCTC. It encodes CASSLRQGGGYTL.

The chain's CDR3 is CASNLKQGGRTGELFF. The CDR3 DNA reads as TGTGCCAGTAATCTGAAACAGGGAGGGAGGACCGGGGAGCTGTTTTTT. The V and J genes are TRBV19 and TRBJ2-2; D perhaps matches TRBD2 (7 bases). From germline, CDR1 is LNHDA and CDR2 SQIVND (reference sequence). CDR3 length: 16 amino acids. V lost 7 bases to trimming and J lost 5 bases, with 20 bases between them.

This clone was detected once. V gene TRBV30 combines with J gene TRBJ1-1; perhaps TRBD1 as D (6 bases). V lost 1 base and J 1 base, leaving 13 bases between the germline ends. Germline V CDR1 and CDR2: GTSNPN, SVGIG (reference sequence). The CDR3 is 15 residues long. CDR3: CAWSGFGGPNTEAFF. The CDR3 DNA follows: TGTGCCTGGAGTGGTTTCGGGGGGCCGAACACTGAAGCTTTCTTT.

The V and J genes are TRBV2 and TRBJ2-5, with TRBD2 matching over 11 bases. V lost 6 bases, J lost 5 bases, and 8 bases stayed unmatched. The CDR3 is 15 amino acids. Germline-derived CDR1 and CDR2 are SNHLY and FYNNEI. CDR3 sequence: CASSEGLAVGETQYF. DNA of the CDR3: TGTGCCAGCAGCGAGGGACTAGCGGTTGGTGAGACCCAGTACTTC. Using reference TRBV2 and TRBJ2-5 for the parts outside the CDR3, the full variable domain is EPEVTQTPSHQVTQMGQEVILRCVPISNHLYFYWYRQILGQKVEFLVSFYNNEISEKSEIFDDQFSVERPDGSNFTLKIRSTKLEDSAMYFCASSEGLAVGETQYFGPGTRLLVL.

This clone has more than one count but fewer than ten. The chain recombines TRBV6-1 with TRBJ1-1; perhaps TRBD1 as D (6 bases). The germline V gene encodes CDR1 MNHNS and CDR2 SASEGT. The CDR3 sequence is 14 residues long. V was clipped by 4 bases and J by 3 bases, with 12 bases between them. CDR3 nucleotide sequence: TGTGCCAGCAGTGGTACAGGGTTCGACACTGAAGCTTTCTTT. It translates to CASSGTGFDTEAFF.

This chain joins TRBV15 and TRBJ2-2; 8 bases agree with TRBD2. The length of the CDR3 is 15 residues. After removal of 1 base from V and 3 bases from J, the junction contained 1 base not matched to a gene. Germline CDR1 reads LNHNV; CDR2 reads YYDKDF (reference sequence). The CDR3: CATSRAGGYTGELFF. The CDR3, as DNA: TGTGCCACCAGCAGAGCGGGAGGGTACACCGGGGAGCTGTTTTTT.

The J gene is TRBJ2-1, the V gene TRBV30; 8 bases line up with TRBD2. Looked up from germline, CDR1 is GTSNPN and CDR2 is SVGIG (reference sequence). Trimming removed 0 bases from V and 9 bases from J; junction bases left unmatched: 7. The CDR3 runs to 14 residues. In DNA, the CDR3 is TGTGCCTGGAGTGTATCCAGCGGGAGCGGTGAGCAGTTCTTC. It yields the protein CAWSVSSGSGEQFF. The entire variable domain, with the rest obtained from reference TRBV30 and TRBJ2-1, is as follows: SQTIHQWPATLVQPVGSPLSLECTVEGTSNPNLYWYRQAAGRGLQLLFYSVGIGQISSEVPQNLSASRPQDRQFILSSKKLLLSDSGFYLCAWSVSSGSGEQFFGPGTRLTVL.

This clone showed up just a few times. The rearrangement links TRBV28 to TRBJ1-3; TRBD1 agrees at 9 bases. The CDR3 covers 15 residues. Germline V lookup: CDR1 MDHEN, CDR2 SYDVKM. Trimming took 6 bases from V and 0 from J; bases not matched to a gene: 3. CDR3 amino acids: CASRGDRVSGNTIYF. CDR3 sequence (DNA): TGTGCCAGCAGGGGGGACAGGGTCTCTGGAAACACCATATATTTT.

This clone appeared a single time. The chain has TRBV5-1 and TRBJ1-4; tentative D call: TRBD1 (6 bases). The germline CDR1 and CDR2 sequences are SGHRS and YFSETQ. Between the trimmed V and J ends, which lost 4 bases and 0 bases, there was a span of 10 bases. This CDR3 is 15 amino acids long. The DNA of the CDR3 is TGCGCCAGCAGCCGACAGGACCCAACTAATGAAAAACTGTTTTTT. Its translation is CASSRQDPTNEKLFF.

J is TRBJ2-3 and V is TRBV6-7; TRBD2 matches 12 bases. TRBV6-7 is annotated as an ORF whose role is uncertain. The CDR3 has 16 residues. Trimming removed 6 bases from V and 7 bases from J; junction bases left unmatched: 11. The CDR3 nucleotides are TGTGCCAGCAGACGGACTAGCGGGAACCTCGGATATACGCAGTATTTT. It translates to CASRRTSGNLGYTQYF.

The chain is built from TRBV27 and TRBJ2-1; TRBD2 agrees at 9 bases. This CDR3 region has 15 residues. Germline lookup yields CDR1 MNHEY and CDR2 SMNVEV (reference sequence). Trimming took 6 bases from V and 1 from J; bases not matched to a gene: 4. The CDR3 loop is CASRRAGGSYNEQFF. The CDR3 nucleotides are TGTGCCAGCAGAAGGGCGGGAGGGTCCTACAATGAGCAGTTCTTC.

The chain carries TRBV4-1 and TRBJ2-7; D gene ambiguous. Germline V gives CDR1 MGHRA, CDR2 YSYEKL. The CDR3 loop spans 14 amino acids. V gave up 2 bases and J gave up 2 bases, with 10 bases separating them. The CDR3 is CASSQRQVAYEQYF. DNA for the CDR3: TGCGCCAGCAGCCAACGGCAGGTAGCCTACGAGCAGTACTTC.

The chain combines TRBV7-3 with TRBJ1-2; TRBD1 aligns across 9 bases. The CDR3 loop spans 13 amino acids. The V and J ends lost 5 bases and 5 bases, in that order; junction bases with no gene match: 3. Germline V CDR1 and CDR2: SGHTA, FQGTGA. The chain's CDR3 is CASSPGTGYGYTF. CDR3 sequence (DNA): TGTGCCAGCAGCCCCGGGACAGGGTATGGCTACACCTTC.

This clone was counted once. V usage is TRBV27 and J usage is TRBJ2-7; 10 bases align to TRBD1. The V segment lost 5 bases and the J segment 1 base; nucleotides outside the gene matches: 5. The CDR3 runs 15 residues. Germline values: CDR1 MNHEY, CDR2 SMNVEV (reference sequence). The CDR3 here is CASSAPGQGSYEQYF. The CDR3 bases are TGTGCCAGCAGTGCCCCGGGACAGGGGTCCTACGAGCAGTACTTC.

The V and J genes are TRBV5-1 and TRBJ2-1, with 7 bases aligning to TRBD2. The V gene's germline CDR1 is SGHRS and CDR2 YFSETQ. This CDR3 is built from 18 residues. J lost 4 bases, V lost 6 bases, and 19 bases had no gene match. The DNA for the CDR3 is TGCGCCAGCACGGATTTACTAGCGCCCAACAGACTTTACAATGAGCAGTTCTTC. Translation: CASTDLLAPNRLYNEQFF.

This clone has just a few counts. CDR3 sequence (DNA): TGTGCCATCAGTCCCGGGACTCGGGAGAGAGAGACCCAGTACTTC. It codes for CAISPGTRERETQYF. The V call is TRBV10-3, the J call TRBJ2-5, with D tentatively TRBD2 (6 bases). Germline loops: CDR1 ENHRY, CDR2 SYGVKD. This CDR3 comprises 15 residues. V lost 5 bases, J lost 4 bases, and 17 bases lay in between.

The chain is built from TRBV7-6 and TRBJ1-1; weak D call: TRBD1 (6 bases). This CDR3 spans 13 amino acids. Germline V CDR1 and CDR2: SGHVS, FNYEAQ. Deletions cut 5 bases from V and 0 bases from J, with 7 bases between. The CDR3 DNA reads TGTGCCAGCAGCCGGACAGTGAACACTGAAGCTTTCTTT. It yields the protein CASSRTVNTEAFF.

The gene calls are TRBV7-2 and TRBJ2-7; 8 bases align to TRBD2. Germline CDR1 is SGHTA and CDR2 is FQGNSA. The CDR3 is 14 residues long. With V trimmed by 2 bases and J by 7 bases, 7 bases remained unmatched. DNA for the CDR3: TGTGCCAGCAGCTTAAATCCCGCGGGAGGTGAGCAGTACTTC. Encoded protein: CASSLNPAGGEQYF.

The table lists this clone with many counts. The rearrangement links TRBV27 to TRBJ2-1, with a weak D call TRBD1 (5 bases). The CDR3 runs to 15 residues. Germline V lookup: CDR1 MNHEY, CDR2 SMNVEV (reference sequence). The V and J ends lost 2 bases and 5 bases respectively, with 13 bases between them. In DNA, the CDR3 is TGTGCCAGCAGTTTAGGGCAGGGTTTCAACAATGAGCAGTTCTTC. Translated, it gives CASSLGQGFNNEQFF.

The rearrangement joins TRBV5-1 to TRBJ1-1; 12 bases are a match to TRBD1. Germline V CDR1 and CDR2: SGHRS, YFSETQ. Losses at the gene ends were 3 bases for V and 4 bases for J; bases not matched to a gene: 4. The CDR3 runs 15 residues. CDR3 protein: CASSSGTGGFTEAFF. The CDR3 DNA is TGCGCCAGCAGCTCCGGGACAGGGGGCTTCACTGAAGCTTTCTTT.

This clone was counted between two and nine times. The chain carries TRBV18 and TRBJ1-1; D possibly corresponds to TRBD1 (6 bases). V gave up 6 bases and J gave up 8 bases, with 13 bases separating them. CDR1 KGHSH and CDR2 LQKENI come from the germline V gene. The CDR3 spans 12 residues. As DNA, the CDR3 is TGTGCCAGCTCGGGGGACATCTTGGAAGCTTTCTTT. It yields the protein CASSGDILEAFF.

The chain uses TRBV27 and TRBJ2-5; perhaps TRBD2 as D (6 bases). This CDR3 is 14 amino acids long. Trimming cost V 3 bases and J 5 bases, with 13 bases left between them. Germline V gene data show CDR1 as MNHEY and CDR2 as SMNVEV (reference sequence). The CDR3 here is CASSFGTPRETQYF. The CDR3 region has the DNA TGTGCCAGCAGTTTCGGGACTCCCCGCGAGACCCAGTACTTC.